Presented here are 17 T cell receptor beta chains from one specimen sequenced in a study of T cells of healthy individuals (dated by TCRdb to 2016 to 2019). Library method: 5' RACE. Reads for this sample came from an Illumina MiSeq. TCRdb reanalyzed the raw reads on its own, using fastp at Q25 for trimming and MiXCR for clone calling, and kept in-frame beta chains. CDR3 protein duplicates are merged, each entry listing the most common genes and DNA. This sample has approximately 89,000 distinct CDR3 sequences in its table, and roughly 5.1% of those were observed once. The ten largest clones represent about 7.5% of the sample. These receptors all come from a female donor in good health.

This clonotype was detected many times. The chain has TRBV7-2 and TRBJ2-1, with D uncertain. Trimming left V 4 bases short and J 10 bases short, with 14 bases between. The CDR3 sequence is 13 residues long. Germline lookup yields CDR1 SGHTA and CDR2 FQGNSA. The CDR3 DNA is TGTGCCAGCAGCTCCCGCATCAGTTGGGAGCAGTTCTTC. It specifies CASSSRISWEQFF.

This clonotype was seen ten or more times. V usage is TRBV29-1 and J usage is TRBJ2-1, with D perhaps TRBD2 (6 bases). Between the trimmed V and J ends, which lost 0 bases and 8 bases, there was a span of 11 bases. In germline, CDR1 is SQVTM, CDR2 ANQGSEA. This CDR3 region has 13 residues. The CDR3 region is CSVEEPSVHEQFF. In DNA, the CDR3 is TGCAGCGTTGAAGAGCCTAGCGTGCATGAGCAGTTCTTC.

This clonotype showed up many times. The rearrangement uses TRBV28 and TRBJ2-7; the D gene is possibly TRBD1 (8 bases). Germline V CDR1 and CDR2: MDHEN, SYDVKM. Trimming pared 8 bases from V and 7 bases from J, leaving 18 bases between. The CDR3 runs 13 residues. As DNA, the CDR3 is TGTGCCAGCCTTACAGGGGGACTACGGGAGCAGTACTTC. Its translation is CASLTGGLREQYF.

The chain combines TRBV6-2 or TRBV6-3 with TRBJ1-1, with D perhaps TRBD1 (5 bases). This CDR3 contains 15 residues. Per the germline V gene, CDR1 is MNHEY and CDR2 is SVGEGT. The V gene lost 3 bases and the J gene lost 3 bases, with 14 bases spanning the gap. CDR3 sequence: CASSYASTGDTEAFF. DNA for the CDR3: TGTGCCAGCAGTTATGCGTCCACAGGCGACACTGAAGCTTTCTTT.

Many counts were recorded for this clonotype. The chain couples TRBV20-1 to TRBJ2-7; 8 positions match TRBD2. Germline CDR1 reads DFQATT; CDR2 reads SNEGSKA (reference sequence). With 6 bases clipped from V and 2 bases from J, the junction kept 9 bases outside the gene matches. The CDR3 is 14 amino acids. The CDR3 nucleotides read TGCAGTGCACTCCCCAGCGGGAGCCCCTACGAGCAGTACTTC. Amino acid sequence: CSALPSGSPYEQYF.

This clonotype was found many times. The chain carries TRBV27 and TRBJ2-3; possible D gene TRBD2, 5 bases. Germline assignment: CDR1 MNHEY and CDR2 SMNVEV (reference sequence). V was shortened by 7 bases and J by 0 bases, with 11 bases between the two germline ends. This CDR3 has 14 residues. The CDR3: CASKGLASTDTQYF. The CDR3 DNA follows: TGTGCCAGCAAAGGGCTAGCAAGCACAGATACGCAGTATTTT.

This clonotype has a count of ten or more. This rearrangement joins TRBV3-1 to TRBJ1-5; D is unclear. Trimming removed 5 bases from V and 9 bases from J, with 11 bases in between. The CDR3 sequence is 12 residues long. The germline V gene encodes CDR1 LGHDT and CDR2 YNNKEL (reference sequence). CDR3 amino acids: CASSSDPGPQHF. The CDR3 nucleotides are TGTGCCAGCAGCTCAGACCCCGGGCCCCAGCATTTT.

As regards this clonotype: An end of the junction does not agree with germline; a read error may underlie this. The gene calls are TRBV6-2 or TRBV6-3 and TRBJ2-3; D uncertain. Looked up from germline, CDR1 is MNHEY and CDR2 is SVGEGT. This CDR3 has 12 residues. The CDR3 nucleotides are TGTGCCGGCAGCCAGCGACTAGATACGCAGTATTTT. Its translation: CAGSQRLDTQYF.

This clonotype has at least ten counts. CDR3 bases: TGTGCCAGCAGCCAACCTATGGAAGGCTCACCCCTCCACTTT. Amino acids: CASSQPMEGSPLHF. V gene TRBV3-1 combines with J gene TRBJ1-6; D not certain. The V gene's germline CDR1 is LGHDT and CDR2 YNNKEL (reference sequence). The CDR3 is 14 amino acids. The germline V and J ends were trimmed by 2 bases and 10 bases, with 12 bases remaining between them.

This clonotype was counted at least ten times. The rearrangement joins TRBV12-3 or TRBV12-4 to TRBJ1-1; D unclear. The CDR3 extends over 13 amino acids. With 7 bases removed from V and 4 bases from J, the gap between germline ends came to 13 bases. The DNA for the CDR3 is TGTGCCAGCACCCTGCTACAAGGCACTGAAGCTTTCTTT. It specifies CASTLLQGTEAFF.

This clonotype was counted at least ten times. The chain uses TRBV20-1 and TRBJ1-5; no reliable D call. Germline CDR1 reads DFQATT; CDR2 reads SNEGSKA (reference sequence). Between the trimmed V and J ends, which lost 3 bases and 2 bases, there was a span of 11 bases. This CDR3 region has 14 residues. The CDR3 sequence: CSARASRGNQPQHF. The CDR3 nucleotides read TGCAGTGCTAGGGCCTCGCGGGGCAATCAGCCCCAGCATTTT.

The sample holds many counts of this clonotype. CDR3 bases: TGTGCCAGCAGCTTTCGACTAGCGGGAGGCGAGCAGTACTTC. It specifies CASSFRLAGGEQYF. V is TRBV3-1 and J is TRBJ2-7; 13 positions agree with TRBD2. V dropped 5 bases and J dropped 6; count of bases not matched to a gene: 4. Germline CDR1 reads LGHDT; CDR2 reads YNNKEL (reference sequence). The CDR3 contains 14 residues.

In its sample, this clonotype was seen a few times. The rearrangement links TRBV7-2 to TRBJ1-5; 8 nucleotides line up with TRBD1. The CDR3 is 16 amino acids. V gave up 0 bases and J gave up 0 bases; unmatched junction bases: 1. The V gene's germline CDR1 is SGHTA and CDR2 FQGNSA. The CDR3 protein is CASSLAQGASNQPQHF. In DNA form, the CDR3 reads TGTGCCAGCAGCTTAGCGCAGGGGGCTAGCAATCAGCCCCAGCATTTT.

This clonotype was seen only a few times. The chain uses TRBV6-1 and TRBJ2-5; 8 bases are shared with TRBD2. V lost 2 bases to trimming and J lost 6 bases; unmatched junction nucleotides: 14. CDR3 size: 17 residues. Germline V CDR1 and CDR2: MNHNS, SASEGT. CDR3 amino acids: CASSENSWAAGAKTQYF. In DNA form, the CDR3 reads TGTGCCAGCAGTGAAAATAGTTGGGCAGCGGGAGCGAAGACCCAGTACTTC.

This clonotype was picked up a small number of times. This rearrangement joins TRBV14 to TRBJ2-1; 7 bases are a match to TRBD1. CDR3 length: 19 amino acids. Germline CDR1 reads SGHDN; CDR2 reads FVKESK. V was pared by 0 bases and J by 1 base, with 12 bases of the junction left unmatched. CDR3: CASSQEFSLGRGSYNEQFF. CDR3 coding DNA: TGTGCCAGCAGCCAAGAGTTTTCTTTAGGCAGGGGGTCCTACAATGAGCAGTTCTTC.

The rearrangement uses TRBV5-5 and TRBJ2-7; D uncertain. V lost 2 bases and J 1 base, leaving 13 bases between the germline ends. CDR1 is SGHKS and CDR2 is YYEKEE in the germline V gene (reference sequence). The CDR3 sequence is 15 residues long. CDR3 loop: CASSFLDTASYEQYF. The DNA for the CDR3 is TGTGCCAGCAGCTTCCTGGATACAGCATCCTACGAGCAGTACTTC.

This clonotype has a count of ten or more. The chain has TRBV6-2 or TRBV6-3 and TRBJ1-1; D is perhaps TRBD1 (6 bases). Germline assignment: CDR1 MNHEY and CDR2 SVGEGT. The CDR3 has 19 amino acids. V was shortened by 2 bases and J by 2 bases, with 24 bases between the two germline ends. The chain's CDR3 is CASSYGSRQAARRNTEAFF. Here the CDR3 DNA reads TGTGCCAGCAGTTACGGCTCGCGACAGGCCGCGCGGAGAAACACTGAAGCTTTCTTT.